These 8 T cell receptor beta chains were sequenced from one sample in a study of blood T cell repertoires in COVID-19. Using immunoSEQ multiplex PCR, the repertoire was profiled, and TCRdb retains in-frame clones only, with some absent. The table records 300,000 to 450,000 clones, around 87% of them present only once. What was sequenced was PBMCs or T cells enriched from blood (not recorded which). The receptors originated from a young man who had recovered from COVID-19.

Of note for this clone: The junction departs from the called germline gene at one end, perhaps through a read error. V is TRBV6-2 or TRBV6-3 and J is TRBJ2-5, with D maybe TRBD1 (6 bases). Germline V gives CDR1 MNHEY, CDR2 SVGEGT. This CDR3 has 14 residues. The CDR3 coding sequence is TGTGCCAGCAGTTACAACCGACCAGGGGACAACTCTAACTTC. Residues: CASSYNRPGDNSNF.

J is TRBJ1-5 and V is TRBV7-9; 11 bases are shared with TRBD1. The junction had 8 bases not matched to a gene; V was cut back by 4 bases and J by 3 bases. Germline V lookup: CDR1 SEHNR, CDR2 FQNEAQ (reference sequence). This CDR3 region has 17 residues. DNA of the CDR3: TGTGCCAGCAGCTACTGGACAGGGGGCATTATCAATCAGCCCCAGCATTTT. It codes for CASSYWTGGIINQPQHF. Drawing the rest from reference TRBV7-9 and TRBJ1-5, the complete variable domain is DTGVSQNPRHKITKRGQNVTFRCDPISEHNRLYWYRQTLGQGPEFLTYFQNEAQLEKSRLLSDRFSAERPKGSFSTLEIQRTEQGDSAMYLCASSYWTGGIINQPQHFGDGTRLSIL.

V gene TRBV27 combines with J gene TRBJ1-4; 7 nucleotides match TRBD1. Germline V gives CDR1 MNHEY, CDR2 SMNVEV (reference sequence). V shed 7 bases, J shed 3 bases, and the junction held 2 bases outside the gene matches. This CDR3 spans 13 amino acids. The CDR3 sequence: CASKGAPNEKLFF. The CDR3 DNA is TGTGCCAGCAAGGGGGCCCCTAATGAAAAACTGTTTTTT.

This clone was counted only a few times. This chain joins TRBV10-3 and TRBJ1-2; the match to TRBD1 covers 7 bases. This CDR3 contains 12 residues. V shed 8 bases, J shed 3 bases, and the junction held 3 bases outside the gene matches. The germline V gene has CDR1 ENHRY and CDR2 SYGVKD. The CDR3 DNA reads TGTGCCATCCCGGGACAGTACTATGGCTACACCTTC. It specifies CAIPGQYYGYTF.

The chain joins TRBV20-1 to TRBJ1-6; tentatively, D is TRBD1 (6 bases). With 3 bases removed from V and 2 bases from J, the gap between germline ends came to 14 bases. Per the germline V gene, CDR1 is DFQATT and CDR2 is SNEGSKA (reference sequence). The CDR3 runs 16 residues. CDR3 nucleotides: TGCAGTGCTAGTGGGGGCAAAGACACCTATAATTCACCCCTCCACTTT. Protein: CSASGGKDTYNSPLHF.

This chain uses TRBV9 with TRBJ2-7; 7 bases fit TRBD1. The CDR3 loop spans 14 amino acids. V lost 4 bases and J lost 2; bases outside the gene matches: 6. The V gene's germline CDR1 is SGDLS and CDR2 YYNGEE. The CDR3 nucleotides read TGTGCCAGCAGCATGGGACAGAGGACCTACGAGCAGTACTTC. Translation gives CASSMGQRTYEQYF.

The chain is built from TRBV10-3 and TRBJ1-4, with D tentatively TRBD1 (6 bases). Germline loops: CDR1 ENHRY, CDR2 SYGVKD. The CDR3 totals 17 residues. The V and J ends lost 2 bases and 0 bases respectively, with 13 bases between them. CDR3 sequence reads: CAISEIPGEATNEKLFF. CDR3 coding DNA: TGTGCCATCAGTGAGATCCCAGGGGAAGCAACTAATGAAAAACTGTTTTTT.

The V call is TRBV5-4, the J call TRBJ1-6; 9 positions agree with TRBD1. The CDR3 spans 19 residues. Germline values: CDR1 SGHNT, CDR2 YYREEE (reference sequence). Germline trimming cut 3 bases from V and 2 bases from J; bases unmatched to any gene: 12. The CDR3 sequence is CASSSGQGSAEAYNSPLHF. The CDR3 DNA reads as TGTGCCAGCAGCTCCGGACAGGGGTCAGCTGAGGCCTATAATTCACCCCTCCACTTT. Looking up the rest from reference TRBV5-4 and TRBJ1-6 gives the full variable domain: ETGVTQSPTHLIKTRGQQVTLRCSSQSGHNTVSWYQQALGQGPQFIFQYYREEENGRGNFPPRFSGLQFPNYSSELNVNALELDDSALYLCASSSGQGSAEAYNSPLHFGNGTRLTVT.